These 12 T cell receptor beta chains originate from one sample sequenced in a study of blood T cell repertoires in COVID-19. The method was immunoSEQ multiplex PCR; TCRdb's version includes in-frame clones alone and lacks a portion of them. The sample records approximately 140,000 clones, approximately 78% being singletons. Input material: peripheral blood. These receptors originate from a human donor with acute or convalescent COVID-19. The donor label of this sample is uncertain.

V gene TRBV2 combines with J gene TRBJ2-3; possible D gene TRBD1, 6 bases. The CDR3 is made up of 14 amino acids. Per the germline V gene, CDR1 is SNHLY and CDR2 is FYNNEI. Trimming took 4 bases from V and 4 from J, leaving 12 bases between them. The CDR3 DNA is TGTGCCAGCAGTGCTCTAGGGGGTCCAGATACGCAGTATTTT. Encoded protein: CASSALGGPDTQYF.

The chain carries TRBV3-1 (or the pseudogene TRBV3-2) and TRBJ2-2; 10 nucleotides align to TRBD2. This CDR3 comprises 15 residues. From germline, CDR1 is LGHDT and CDR2 YNNKEL (reference sequence). With 5 bases clipped from V and 5 bases from J, the junction kept 5 bases outside the gene matches. The CDR3 reads CASSKNSGGTGELFF. CDR3 sequence (DNA): TGTGCCAGCAGCAAAAATAGCGGGGGGACCGGGGAGCTGTTTTTT.

This sequence joins TRBV7-9 and TRBJ1-2; 7 bases are a match to TRBD1. The CDR3 length is 11 residues. The V and J ends lost 6 bases and 7 bases, in that order; junction bases with no gene match: 2. Germline-derived CDR1 and CDR2 are SEHNR and FQNEAQ (reference sequence). DNA for the CDR3: TGTGCCAGCAGTTCAGGGGGTGGCTACACCTTC. This encodes CASSSGGGYTF.

This clone was seen at least ten times. This chain's CDR3 is CASSETTTGGLYGYTF. CDR3 in DNA: TGCGCCAGCAGTGAGACCACGACAGGGGGCCTCTATGGCTACACCTTC. The chain is built from TRBV10-1 and TRBJ1-2; TRBD1 aligns across 10 bases. Germline trimming cut 2 bases from V and 4 bases from J; bases unmatched to any gene: 7. The germline gives CDR1 WNHNN, CDR2 SYGVQD (reference sequence). The CDR3 is made up of 16 amino acids.

The chain employs TRBV6-1 and TRBJ1-4; 8 nucleotides line up with TRBD1. CDR1 and CDR2 (germline): MNHNS, SASEGT. This CDR3 contains 13 residues. With V trimmed by 3 bases and J by 8 bases, 2 bases remained unmatched. As DNA, the CDR3 is TGTGCCAGCAGTGACAGGGGGCGAGAAAAACTGTTTTTT. This codes for CASSDRGREKLFF.

The chain carries TRBV6-2 or TRBV6-3 and TRBJ2-1; 16 nucleotides line up with TRBD2. CDR3 length: 18 amino acids. The germline V gene encodes CDR1 MNHEY and CDR2 SVGEGT. The V gene end was trimmed by 5 bases and the J gene end by 8 bases; junction bases not matched to a gene: 12. The CDR3 sequence is CASSPGTSGGAVGDEQFF. CDR3 DNA sequence: TGTGCCAGCAGTCCCGGGACTAGCGGGGGGGCGGTTGGCGATGAGCAGTTCTTC.

This clone was seen only a few times. The chain joins TRBV6-1 to TRBJ1-1; D not resolved. V was trimmed by 3 bases and J by 0 bases, leaving 5 bases between them. Germline-derived CDR1 and CDR2 are MNHNS and SASEGT. This CDR3 has 13 amino acids. The CDR3 DNA follows: TGTGCCAGCAGTGAGCAGTTGAACACTGAAGCTTTCTTT. It is translated as CASSEQLNTEAFF.

This chain links TRBV10-2 with TRBJ2-1, with 12 bases fitting TRBD1. CDR1 is WSHSY, CDR2 SAAADI, per germline. V gave up 11 bases and J gave up 7 bases; unmatched junction bases: 12. The CDR3 spans 15 residues. The CDR3 coding sequence is TGCGCCTCCTTAACCGGGACAGGGGGCTCTAATGAGCAGTTCTTC. Its protein product is CASLTGTGGSNEQFF.

The rearrangement uses TRBV2 and TRBJ1-5, with unresolved D. The V gene lost 6 bases and the J gene lost 7 bases, with 10 bases spanning the gap. This CDR3 is 12 amino acids long. CDR1 and CDR2 (germline): SNHLY, FYNNEI. The CDR3 here is CASRIDRQPQHF. CDR3 sequence (DNA): TGTGCCAGCAGAATAGATCGACAGCCCCAGCATTTT. Based on the CDR3 plus reference TRBV2 and TRBJ1-5, the full variable domain is EPEVTQTPSHQVTQMGQEVILRCVPISNHLYFYWYRQILGQKVEFLVSFYNNEISEKSEIFDDQFSVERPDGSNFTLKIRSTKLEDSAMYFCASRIDRQPQHFGDGTRLSIL.

The chain is built from TRBV5-8 and TRBJ1-4; 7 bases align to TRBD1. CDR1 and CDR2 from the germline V gene are SGHTS and YDEGEE. The CDR3 covers 16 residues. V shed 3 bases, J shed 4 bases, and the junction held 9 bases outside the gene matches. The CDR3 reads CASSSIGGQDNEKLFF. The CDR3 nucleotides read TGTGCCAGCAGCTCGATAGGCGGACAGGATAATGAAAAACTGTTTTTT.

V is TRBV5-1 and J is TRBJ2-7; 9 bases are a match to TRBD1. The CDR3 has 17 residues. V lost 0 bases to trimming and J lost 3 bases; unmatched junction nucleotides: 10. The germline V gene encodes CDR1 SGHRS and CDR2 YFSETQ. CDR3 nucleotide sequence: TGCGCCAGCAGCTTGGGGTTTTCGGGACAGGGTTTCTACGAGCAGTACTTC. Encoded protein: CASSLGFSGQGFYEQYF. Full variable domain (outside the CDR3, taken from reference TRBV5-1 and TRBJ2-7): KAGVTQTPRYLIKTRGQQVTLSCSPISGHRSVSWYQQTPGQGLQFLFEYFSETQRNKGNFPGRFSGRQFSNSRSEMNVSTLELGDSALYLCASSLGFSGQGFYEQYFGPGTRLTVT.

The rearrangement joins TRBV14 to TRBJ1-2, with 7 nucleotides matching TRBD1. Germline CDR1 and CDR2: SGHDN and FVKESK. V was pared by 3 bases and J by 4 bases, with 2 bases of the junction left unmatched. The CDR3 has 13 residues. CDR3 sequence: CASSQPGGYGYTF. The CDR3, as DNA: TGTGCCAGCAGCCAGCCAGGGGGCTATGGCTACACCTTC. The full variable domain, completed using reference TRBV14 and TRBJ1-2, is EAGVTQFPSHSVIEKGQTVTLRCDPISGHDNLYWYRRVMGKEIKFLLHFVKESKQDESGMPNNRFLAERTGGTYSTLKVQPAELEDSGVYFCASSQPGGYGYTFGSGTRLTVV.